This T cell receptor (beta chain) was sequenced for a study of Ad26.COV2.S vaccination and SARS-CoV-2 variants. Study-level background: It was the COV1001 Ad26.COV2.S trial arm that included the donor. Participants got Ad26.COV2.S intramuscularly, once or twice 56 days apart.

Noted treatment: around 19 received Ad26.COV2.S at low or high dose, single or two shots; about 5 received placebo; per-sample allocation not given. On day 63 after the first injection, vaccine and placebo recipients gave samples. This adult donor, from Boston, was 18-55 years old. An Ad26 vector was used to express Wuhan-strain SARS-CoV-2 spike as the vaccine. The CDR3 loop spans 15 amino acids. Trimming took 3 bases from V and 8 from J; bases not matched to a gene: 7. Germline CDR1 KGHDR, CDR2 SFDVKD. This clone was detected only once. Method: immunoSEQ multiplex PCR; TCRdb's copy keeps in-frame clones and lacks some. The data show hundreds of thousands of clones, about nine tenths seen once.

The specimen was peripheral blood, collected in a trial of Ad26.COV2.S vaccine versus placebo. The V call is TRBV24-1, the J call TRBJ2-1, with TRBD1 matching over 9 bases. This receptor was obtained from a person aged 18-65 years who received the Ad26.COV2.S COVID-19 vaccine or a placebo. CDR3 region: CATSDGGQGGDEQFF. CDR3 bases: TGTGCCACCAGTGATGGGGGACAGGGTGGCGATGAGCAGTTCTTC.